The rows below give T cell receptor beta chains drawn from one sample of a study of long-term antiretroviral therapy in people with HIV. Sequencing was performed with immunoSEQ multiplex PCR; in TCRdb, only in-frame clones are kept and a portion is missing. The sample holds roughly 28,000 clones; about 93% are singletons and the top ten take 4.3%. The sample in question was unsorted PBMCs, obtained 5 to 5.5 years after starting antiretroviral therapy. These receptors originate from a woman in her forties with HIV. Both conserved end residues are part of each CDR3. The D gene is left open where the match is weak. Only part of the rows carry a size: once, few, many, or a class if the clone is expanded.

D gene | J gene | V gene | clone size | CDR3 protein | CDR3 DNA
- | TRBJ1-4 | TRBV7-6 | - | CASSPSRSFFGEKLFF | TGTGCCAGCAGCCCTTCCCGCTCCTTCTTTGGGGAAAAACTGTTTTTT
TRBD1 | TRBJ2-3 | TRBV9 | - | CASSVAGTAGTDTQYF | TGTGCCAGCAGCGTAGCCGGGACAGCCGGCACAGATACGCAGTATTTT
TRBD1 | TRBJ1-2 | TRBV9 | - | CASSRSGDRENYGYTF | TGTGCCAGCAGCCGTTCCGGAGACAGGGAGAACTATGGCTACACCTTC
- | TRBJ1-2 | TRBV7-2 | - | CASSLALNYGYTF | TGTGCCAGCAGCTTAGCGCTCAATTATGGCTACACCTTC
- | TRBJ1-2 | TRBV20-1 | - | CSVGGYTF | TGCAGTGTGGGTGGCTACACCTTC
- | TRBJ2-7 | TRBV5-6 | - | CASSLGYSLDEQYF | TGTGCCAGCAGCTTGGGCTATAGTCTCGACGAGCAGTACTTC
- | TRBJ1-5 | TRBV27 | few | CASSEQGYSNQPQHF | TGTGCCAGCAGTGAACAGGGATATAGCAATCAGCCCCAGCATTTT
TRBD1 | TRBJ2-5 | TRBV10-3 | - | CAISEPGGRETQYF | TGTGCCATCAGTGAACCAGGGGGACGGGAGACCCAGTACTTC
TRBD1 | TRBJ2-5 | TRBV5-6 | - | CASSFQQGGETQYF | TGTGCCAGCAGCTTCCAACAGGGGGGAGAGACCCAGTACTTC
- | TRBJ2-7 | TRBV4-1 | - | CASSQATDSSYEQYF | TGCGCCAGCAGCCAAGCGACAGATTCCTCCTACGAGCAGTACTTC
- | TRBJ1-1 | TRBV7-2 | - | CASSLRTDNEAFF | TGTGCCAGCAGCTTACGGACAGACAATGAAGCTTTCTTT
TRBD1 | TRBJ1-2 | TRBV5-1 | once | CASSFTGTDLGYTF | TGCGCCAGCAGCTTCACCGGGACAGACCTTGGCTACACCTTC
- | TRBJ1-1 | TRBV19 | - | CASSREGQGGTEAFF | TGTGCCAGTAGTAGGGAGGGGCAGGGAGGGACTGAAGCTTTCTTT
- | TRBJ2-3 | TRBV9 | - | CASSVGFGSADTQYF | TGTGCCAGCAGCGTAGGTTTTGGAAGTGCAGATACGCAGTATTTT
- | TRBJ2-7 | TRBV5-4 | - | CASSGISASFTEQYF | TGTGCCAGCAGCGGTATTAGCGCTTCTTTCACCGAGCAGTACTTC
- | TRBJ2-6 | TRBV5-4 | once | CASSVDEGPSGANVLTF | TGTGCCAGCAGCGTAGACGAGGGTCCGTCTGGGGCCAACGTCCTGACTTTC
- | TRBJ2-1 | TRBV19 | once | CASSIDWGGSAEQFF | TGTGCCAGTAGTATAGACTGGGGCGGGTCCGCTGAGCAGTTCTTC
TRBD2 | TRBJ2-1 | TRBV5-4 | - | CASSPGRGGSNEQFF | TGTGCCAGCAGCCCGGGGCGGGGGGGCTCTAATGAGCAGTTCTTC
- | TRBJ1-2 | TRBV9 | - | CASSVGESTTYGYTF | TGTGCCAGCAGCGTAGGAGAATCGACTACCTATGGCTACACCTTC
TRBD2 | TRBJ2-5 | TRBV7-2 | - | CASRLAGGRETQYF | TGTGCCAGCCGCCTAGCGGGAGGGAGGGAGACCCAGTACTTC
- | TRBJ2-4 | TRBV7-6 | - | CASSPTHGGWNIQYF | TGTGCCAGCAGCCCAACCCACGGCGGGTGGAACATTCAGTACTTC
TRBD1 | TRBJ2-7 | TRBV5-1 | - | CASSRIVPSGTGTYEQYF | TGCGCCAGCAGCCGGATAGTCCCTTCCGGGACAGGGACATACGAGCAGTACTTC
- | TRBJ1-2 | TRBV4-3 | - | CASSQDQEIYGYTF | TGCGCCAGCAGCCAAGACCAGGAGATCTATGGCTACACCTTC
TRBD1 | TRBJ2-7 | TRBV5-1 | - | CASSGGTGLSYEQYF | TGCGCCAGCAGCGGAGGGACAGGATTATCCTACGAGCAGTACTTC
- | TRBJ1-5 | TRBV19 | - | CASRLGGFDQPQHF | TGTGCCAGTAGACTTGGGGGGTTTGATCAGCCCCAGCATTTT
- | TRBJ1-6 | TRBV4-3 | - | CASSQDQIAGPLHF | TGCGCCAGCAGCCAAGATCAGATTGCGGGACCCCTCCACTTT
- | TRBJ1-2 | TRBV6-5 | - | CASNTGYEGYTF | TGTGCCAGCAATACAGGATATGAGGGCTACACCTTC
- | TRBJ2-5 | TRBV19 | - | CASSPARGQETQYF | TGTGCCAGTAGTCCAGCACGGGGGCAGGAGACCCAGTACTTC
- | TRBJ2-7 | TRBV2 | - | CASSEQGTLYEQYF | TGTGCCAGCAGTGAACAGGGAACCCTATACGAGCAGTACTTC
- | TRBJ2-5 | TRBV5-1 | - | CASSSSGARETQYF | TGCGCCAGCAGCTCATCGGGGGCGCGGGAGACCCAGTACTTC
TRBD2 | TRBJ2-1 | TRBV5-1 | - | CASSLVAGGLGDEQFF | TGCGCCAGCAGCTTGGTGGCGGGGGGCCTGGGGGATGAGCAGTTCTTC
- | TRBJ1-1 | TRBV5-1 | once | CASMGGGMNTEAFF | TGCGCCAGCATGGGCGGGGGAATGAACACTGAAGCTTTCTTT
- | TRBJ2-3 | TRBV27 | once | CASSSLMWADTQYF | TGTGCCAGCAGTTCCTTAATGTGGGCAGATACGCAGTATTTT
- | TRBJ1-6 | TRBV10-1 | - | CASKHSKYGPLHF | TGCGCCAGCAAGCACAGTAAGTATGGCCCCCTCCACTTT
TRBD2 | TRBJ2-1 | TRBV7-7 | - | CASSTVELAGGPYNEQFF | TGTGCTAGCAGCACCGTCGAACTAGCGGGGGGGCCCTACAATGAGCAGTTCTTC
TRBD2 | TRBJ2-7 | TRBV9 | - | CASSPGTSGRYEQYF | TGTGCCAGCAGCCCTGGGACTAGCGGGAGATACGAGCAGTACTTC
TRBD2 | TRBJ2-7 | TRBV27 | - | CASSTSGGKRPYEQYF | TGTGCCAGCAGTACCTCGGGGGGGAAGCGGCCCTACGAGCAGTACTTC
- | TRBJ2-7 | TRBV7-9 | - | CASSLGTLPYEQYF | TGTGCCAGCAGCTTAGGGACACTTCCCTACGAGCAGTACTTC
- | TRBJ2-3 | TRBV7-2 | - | CASSFYRVDTQYF | TGTGCCAGCAGCTTTTACAGGGTAGATACGCAGTATTTT
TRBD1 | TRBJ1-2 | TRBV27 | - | CASRLQGSYGYTF | TGTGCCAGCAGGCTACAGGGGTCCTATGGCTACACCTTC
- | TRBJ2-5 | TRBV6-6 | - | CASRPLGGAEETQYF | TGTGCCAGCAGACCCCTGGGCGGGGCCGAAGAGACCCAGTACTTC
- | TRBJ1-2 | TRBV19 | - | CASSITEHGYTF | TGTGCCAGTAGTATAACAGAGCATGGCTACACCTTC
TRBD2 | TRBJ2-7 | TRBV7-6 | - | CASSLVVAMGTSGLSSYEQYF | TGTGCCAGCAGCTTAGTTGTAGCTATGGGGACTAGCGGATTAAGCTCCTACGAGCAGTACTTC
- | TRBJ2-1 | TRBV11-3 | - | CASSLPGGEQFF | TGTGCCAGCAGTCTACCAGGAGGTGAGCAGTTCTTC
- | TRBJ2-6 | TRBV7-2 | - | CASSTRDPGANVLTF | TGTGCCAGCAGCACCCGGGACCCTGGGGCCAACGTCCTGACTTTC
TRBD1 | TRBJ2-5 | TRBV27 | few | CASSLSGTGLETQYF | TGTGCCAGCAGTTTATCGGGGACAGGGTTGGAGACCCAGTACTTC